The TCR beta chain under discussion was sequenced for a study of blood T cell repertoires in COVID-19. The CDR3 is 13 amino acids. The V gene's germline CDR1 is LNHDA and CDR2 SQIVND (reference sequence). Trimming removed 6 bases from V and 3 bases from J, with 8 bases in between. Authors' methods: Counts of nucleated cells, estimated from reference gene primer amplification, were obtained. Repertoires were generated with immunoSEQ multiplex PCR, while TCRdb's copy carries only in-frame clones and drops some. V and J calls and clone size are given by that table; D and trimming were obtained from the DNA. The data contain around 150,000 clones, roughly 83% of them singletons.

The sample comprised PBMCs or T cells enriched from blood (not recorded which). This TCR was sampled from a woman in her fifties or sixties who had recovered from COVID-19. The chain couples TRBV19 to TRBJ2-2; possible D gene TRBD1, 6 bases. In DNA form, the CDR3 reads TGTGCCAGTAGCGCAGGGGACACCGGGGAGCTGTTTTTT. The encoded protein is CASSAGDTGELFF.